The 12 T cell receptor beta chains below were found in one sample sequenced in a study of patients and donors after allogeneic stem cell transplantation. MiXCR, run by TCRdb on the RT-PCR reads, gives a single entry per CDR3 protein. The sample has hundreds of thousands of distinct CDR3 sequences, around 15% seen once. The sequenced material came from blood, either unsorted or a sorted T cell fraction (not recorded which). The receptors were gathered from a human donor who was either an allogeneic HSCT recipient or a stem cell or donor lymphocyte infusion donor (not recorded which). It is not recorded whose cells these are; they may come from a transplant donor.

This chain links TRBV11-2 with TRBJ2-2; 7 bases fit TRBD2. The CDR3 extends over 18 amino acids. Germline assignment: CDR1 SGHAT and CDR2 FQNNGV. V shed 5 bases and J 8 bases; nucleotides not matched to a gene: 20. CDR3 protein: CASSLGTPRASGFGELFF. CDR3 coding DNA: TGTGCCAGCAGCCTAGGTACCCCTAGGGCTAGCGGCTTTGGGGAGCTGTTTTTT.

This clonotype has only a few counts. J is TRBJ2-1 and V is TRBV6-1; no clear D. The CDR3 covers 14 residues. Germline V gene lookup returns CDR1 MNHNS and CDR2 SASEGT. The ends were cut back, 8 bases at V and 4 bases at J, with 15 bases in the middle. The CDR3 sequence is CASVSPGIYNEQFF. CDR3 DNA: TGTGCCAGCGTGTCGCCAGGAATTTACAATGAGCAGTTCTTC.

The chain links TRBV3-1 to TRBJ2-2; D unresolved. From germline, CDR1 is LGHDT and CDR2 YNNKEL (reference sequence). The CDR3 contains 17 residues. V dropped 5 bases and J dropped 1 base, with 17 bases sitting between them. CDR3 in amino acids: CASSSYEASLNTGELFF. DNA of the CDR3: TGTGCCAGCAGCTCTTACGAGGCCTCACTGAACACCGGGGAGCTGTTTTTT.

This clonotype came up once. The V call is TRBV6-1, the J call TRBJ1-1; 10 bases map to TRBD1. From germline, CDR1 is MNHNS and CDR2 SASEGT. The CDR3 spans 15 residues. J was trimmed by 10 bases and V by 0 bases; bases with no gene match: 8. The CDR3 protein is CASSEARQGALGAFF. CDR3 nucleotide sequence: TGTGCCAGCAGTGAAGCAAGACAGGGGGCTTTGGGAGCTTTCTTT.

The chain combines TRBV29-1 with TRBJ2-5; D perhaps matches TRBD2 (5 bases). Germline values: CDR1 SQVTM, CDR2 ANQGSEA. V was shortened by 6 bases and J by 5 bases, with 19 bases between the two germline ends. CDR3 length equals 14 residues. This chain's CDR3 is CSVQLDFPGETQYF. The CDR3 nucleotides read TGCAGCGTCCAACTGGACTTCCCGGGGGAGACCCAGTACTTC.

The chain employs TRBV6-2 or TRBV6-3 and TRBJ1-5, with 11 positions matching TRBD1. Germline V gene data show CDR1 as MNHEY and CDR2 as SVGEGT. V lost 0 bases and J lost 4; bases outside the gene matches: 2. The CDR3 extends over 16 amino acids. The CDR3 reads CASSYSGQGANQPQHF. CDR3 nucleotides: TGTGCCAGCAGTTACTCCGGACAGGGGGCGAATCAGCCCCAGCATTTT.

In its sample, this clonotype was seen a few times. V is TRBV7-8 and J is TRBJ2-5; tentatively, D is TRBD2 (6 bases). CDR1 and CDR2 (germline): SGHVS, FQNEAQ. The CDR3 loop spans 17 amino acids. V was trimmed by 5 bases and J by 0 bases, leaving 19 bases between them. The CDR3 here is CASSPPPSVADQETQYF. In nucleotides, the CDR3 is TGTGCCAGCAGCCCCCCCCCTTCGGTAGCGGACCAAGAGACCCAGTACTTC.

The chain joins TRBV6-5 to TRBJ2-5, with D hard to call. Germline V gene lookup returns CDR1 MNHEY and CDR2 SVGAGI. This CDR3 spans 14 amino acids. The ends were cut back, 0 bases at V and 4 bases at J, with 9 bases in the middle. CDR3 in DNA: TGTGCCAGCAGTTACTCGAAGAAGCTAGAGACCCAGTACTTC. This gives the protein CASSYSKKLETQYF.

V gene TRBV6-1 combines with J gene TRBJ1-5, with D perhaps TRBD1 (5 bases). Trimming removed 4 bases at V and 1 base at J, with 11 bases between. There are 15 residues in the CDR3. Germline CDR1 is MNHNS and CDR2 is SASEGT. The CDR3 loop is CASSGGRVSNQPQHF. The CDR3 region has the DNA TGTGCCAGCAGTGGGGGCAGGGTAAGCAATCAGCCCCAGCATTTT.

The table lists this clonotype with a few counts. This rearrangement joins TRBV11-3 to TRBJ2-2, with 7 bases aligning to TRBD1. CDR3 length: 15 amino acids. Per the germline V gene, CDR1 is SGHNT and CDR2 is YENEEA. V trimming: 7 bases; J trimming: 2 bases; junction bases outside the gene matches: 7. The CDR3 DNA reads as TGTGCCAGCAACTCGGGACAGCTAAACACCGGGGAGCTGTTTTTT. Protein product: CASNSGQLNTGELFF.

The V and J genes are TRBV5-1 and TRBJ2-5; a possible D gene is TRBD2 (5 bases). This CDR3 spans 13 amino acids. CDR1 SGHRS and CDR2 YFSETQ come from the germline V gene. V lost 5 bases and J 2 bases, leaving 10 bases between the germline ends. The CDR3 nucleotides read TGCGCCAGCAGATTAGGACTTCAAGAGACCCAGTACTTC. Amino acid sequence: CASRLGLQETQYF.

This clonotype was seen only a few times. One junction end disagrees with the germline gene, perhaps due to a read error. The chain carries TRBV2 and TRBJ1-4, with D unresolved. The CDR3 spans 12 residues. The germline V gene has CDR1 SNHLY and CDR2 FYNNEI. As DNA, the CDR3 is TGTGCCAGCAGCCGCTCAGGAGAAAATGAGGTTTTT. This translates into CASSRSGENEVF.